The rows below give T cell receptor beta chains drawn from one sample of a study of blood T cell repertoires in COVID-19. Profiling relied on immunoSEQ multiplex PCR, and the TCRdb table lists in-frame clones only, not all of them. The table records 200,000 to 300,000 clones, 70% to 90% of them present only once. The sample taken for sequencing was peripheral blood. Every receptor here comes from a woman aged 55-70 years with COVID-19, enrolled during active disease. The CDR3 runs from the conserved cysteine through the conserved F or W. The D gene is left open where the match is weak. Only part of the rows carry a size: once, few, many, or a class if the clone is expanded.

clone size: -; V gene: TRBV7-8; J gene: TRBJ1-1; D gene: TRBD1; CDR3 DNA: TGTGCCAGCAGCCTAGGGACAGGGGTACGGGACACTGAAGCTTTCTTT; CDR3 protein: CASSLGTGVRDTEAFF
clone size: -; V gene: TRBV19; J gene: TRBJ2-1; D gene: TRBD2; CDR3 DNA: TGTGCCAGTAGTATCCAAGCGGGAGGAATAGGTGAGCAGTTCTTC; CDR3 protein: CASSIQAGGIGEQFF
clone size: -; V gene: TRBV4-1; J gene: TRBJ1-1; D gene: TRBD1; CDR3 DNA: TGCGCCAGCAGCCTCGACAGGGCCGTGAACACTGAAGCTTTCTTT; CDR3 protein: CASSLDRAVNTEAFF
clone size: -; V gene: TRBV6-2/TRBV6-3; J gene: TRBJ2-2; D gene: TRBD2; CDR3 DNA: TGTGCCAGCAGTTACTCGCAACTAGCGGGAGAACGGAGGGCCGGGGAGCTGTTTTTT; CDR3 protein: CASSYSQLAGERRAGELFF
clone size: -; V gene: TRBV11-2; J gene: TRBJ2-7; D gene: -; CDR3 DNA: TGTGCCAGCAGCTCCCCCCGGAGGCAGATACCCGGGGAGCAGTACTTC; CDR3 protein: CASSSPRRQIPGEQYF
clone size: -; V gene: TRBV19; J gene: TRBJ1-2; D gene: TRBD1; CDR3 DNA: TGTGCCAGTAGTCCTGACAGGGGGCCCGATGGCTACACCTTC; CDR3 protein: CASSPDRGPDGYTF
clone size: -; V gene: TRBV6-5; J gene: TRBJ1-2; D gene: TRBD1; CDR3 DNA: TGTGCCAGCAGTTGGGGACAGGGGGACTATGGCTACACCTTC; CDR3 protein: CASSWGQGDYGYTF
clone size: -; V gene: TRBV10-3; J gene: TRBJ2-1; D gene: -; CDR3 DNA: TGTGCCATCAGCGTAGCGTCGGGGGAGCAGTTCTTC; CDR3 protein: CAISVASGEQFF
clone size: -; V gene: TRBV2; J gene: TRBJ2-7; D gene: -; CDR3 DNA: TGTGCCAGCACCTTCCTGACAGGGAGGTCCTACGAGCAGTACTTC; CDR3 protein: CASTFLTGRSYEQYF
clone size: -; V gene: TRBV5-1; J gene: TRBJ1-4; D gene: TRBD1; CDR3 DNA: TGCGCCAGCAGCCCGAGAGGGACAGGCGGGATCGGGGGCCTGTTTTTT; CDR3 protein: CASSPRGTGGIGGLFF
clone size: -; V gene: TRBV19; J gene: TRBJ2-1; D gene: TRBD2; CDR3 DNA: TGTGCCAGTAGGGGACTAGCGGGAGCCTCGGAAGGGAATGAGCAGTTCTTC; CDR3 protein: CASRGLAGASEGNEQFF
clone size: -; V gene: TRBV5-1; J gene: TRBJ2-7; D gene: TRBD2; CDR3 DNA: TGCGCCAGCAGCTTTAGCGGGCCATACGAGCAGTACTTC; CDR3 protein: CASSFSGPYEQYF
clone size: -; V gene: TRBV3-1/TRBV3-2; J gene: TRBJ1-1; D gene: -; CDR3 DNA: TGTGCCAGCAGCCAATCAGGACTAACTGAAGCTTTCTTT; CDR3 protein: CASSQSGLTEAFF
clone size: -; V gene: TRBV5-1; J gene: TRBJ1-2; D gene: -; CDR3 DNA: TGCGCCAGCAGCTTGGGGTACAGCGGCTATGGCTACACCTTC; CDR3 protein: CASSLGYSGYGYTF
clone size: -; V gene: TRBV6-2/TRBV6-3; J gene: TRBJ2-7; D gene: -; CDR3 DNA: TGTGCCAGCAGTTTGGCCTCCTACGAGCAGTACTTC; CDR3 protein: CASSLASYEQYF
clone size: -; V gene: TRBV5-1; J gene: TRBJ2-7; D gene: -; CDR3 DNA: TGCGCCAGCAGCTTGGGGAGCAATAGGTTCGAGCAGTACTTC; CDR3 protein: CASSLGSNRFEQYF
clone size: -; V gene: TRBV27; J gene: TRBJ2-2; D gene: -; CDR3 DNA: TGTGCCAGCAGCCGGGAACTTCTCTACACCGGGGAGCTGTTTTTT; CDR3 protein: CASSRELLYTGELFF
clone size: -; V gene: TRBV29-1; J gene: TRBJ2-3; D gene: TRBD2; CDR3 DNA: TGCAGCGCCCCTAGACTAGCGGGGTCCACAGATACGCAGTATTTT; CDR3 protein: CSAPRLAGSTDTQYF
clone size: -; V gene: TRBV24-1; J gene: TRBJ2-7; D gene: TRBD2; CDR3 DNA: TGTGCCACCAGTGATTCAGGGACTAGCGGGAGTAACGAGCAGTACTTC; CDR3 protein: CATSDSGTSGSNEQYF
clone size: once; V gene: TRBV2; J gene: TRBJ2-2; D gene: -; CDR3 DNA: TGTGCCAGCAGTGAAGAGGACAGCGCGAACACCGGGGAGCTGTTTTTT; CDR3 protein: CASSEEDSANTGELFF
clone size: -; V gene: TRBV6-5; J gene: TRBJ1-2; D gene: -; CDR3 DNA: TGTGCCAGCAGTTACGGGCAGGGAAGCTATGGCTACACCTTC; CDR3 protein: CASSYGQGSYGYTF
clone size: -; V gene: TRBV30; J gene: TRBJ1-1; D gene: -; CDR3 DNA: TGTGCCTGGAGTGTACGGGTTTTCGGGAAAATGAACACTGAAGCTTTCTTT; CDR3 protein: CAWSVRVFGKMNTEAFF
clone size: -; V gene: TRBV7-9; J gene: TRBJ2-2; D gene: TRBD2; CDR3 DNA: TGTGCCAGCAGCTTAGCCAGCGGGAGGGCCGCCGGGGAGCTGTTTTTT; CDR3 protein: CASSLASGRAAGELFF
clone size: -; V gene: TRBV19; J gene: TRBJ1-5; D gene: -; CDR3 DNA: TGTGCCAGTAGTACCCGAGGCAATCAGCCCCAGCATTTT; CDR3 protein: CASSTRGNQPQHF
clone size: -; V gene: TRBV19; J gene: TRBJ2-1; D gene: TRBD2; CDR3 DNA: TGTGCCAGTAGTATAGGGGGAGGGGCGGGAGGATACAATGAGCAGTTCTTC; CDR3 protein: CASSIGGGAGGYNEQFF
clone size: few; V gene: TRBV5-1; J gene: TRBJ1-2; D gene: -; CDR3 DNA: TGCGCCAGCAGCTTGGTGCCGGACTATGGCTACACCTTC; CDR3 protein: CASSLVPDYGYTF
clone size: -; V gene: TRBV11-2; J gene: TRBJ1-4; D gene: -; CDR3 DNA: TGTGCCAGCAGCCTCCGGGGGGCCCCAGGTGGAGAAAAACTGTTTTTT; CDR3 protein: CASSLRGAPGGEKLFF
clone size: -; V gene: TRBV5-1; J gene: TRBJ2-5; D gene: TRBD1; CDR3 DNA: TGCGCCAGCAGCCGAAGGGGGCGCGAAGAGACCCAGTACTTC; CDR3 protein: CASSRRGREETQYF
clone size: -; V gene: TRBV27; J gene: TRBJ2-2; D gene: -; CDR3 DNA: TGTGCCAGCAGTTTAAGGCAGGCCAGCGGGGAGCTGTTTTTT; CDR3 protein: CASSLRQASGELFF
clone size: -; V gene: TRBV30; J gene: TRBJ1-6; D gene: -; CDR3 DNA: TGTGCCTGGAAACGCAGGGAAAATTCACCCCTCCACTTT; CDR3 protein: CAWKRRENSPLHF
clone size: -; V gene: TRBV19; J gene: TRBJ2-2; D gene: TRBD2; CDR3 DNA: TGTGCCACCCGTCGGACTAGCGGGAGTAACACCGGGGAGCTGTTTTTT; CDR3 protein: CATRRTSGSNTGELFF
clone size: -; V gene: TRBV7-2; J gene: TRBJ2-3; D gene: -; CDR3 DNA: TGTGCCAGCAGTCCCGACTGGTCCCGCACAGATACGCAGTATTTT; CDR3 protein: CASSPDWSRTDTQYF